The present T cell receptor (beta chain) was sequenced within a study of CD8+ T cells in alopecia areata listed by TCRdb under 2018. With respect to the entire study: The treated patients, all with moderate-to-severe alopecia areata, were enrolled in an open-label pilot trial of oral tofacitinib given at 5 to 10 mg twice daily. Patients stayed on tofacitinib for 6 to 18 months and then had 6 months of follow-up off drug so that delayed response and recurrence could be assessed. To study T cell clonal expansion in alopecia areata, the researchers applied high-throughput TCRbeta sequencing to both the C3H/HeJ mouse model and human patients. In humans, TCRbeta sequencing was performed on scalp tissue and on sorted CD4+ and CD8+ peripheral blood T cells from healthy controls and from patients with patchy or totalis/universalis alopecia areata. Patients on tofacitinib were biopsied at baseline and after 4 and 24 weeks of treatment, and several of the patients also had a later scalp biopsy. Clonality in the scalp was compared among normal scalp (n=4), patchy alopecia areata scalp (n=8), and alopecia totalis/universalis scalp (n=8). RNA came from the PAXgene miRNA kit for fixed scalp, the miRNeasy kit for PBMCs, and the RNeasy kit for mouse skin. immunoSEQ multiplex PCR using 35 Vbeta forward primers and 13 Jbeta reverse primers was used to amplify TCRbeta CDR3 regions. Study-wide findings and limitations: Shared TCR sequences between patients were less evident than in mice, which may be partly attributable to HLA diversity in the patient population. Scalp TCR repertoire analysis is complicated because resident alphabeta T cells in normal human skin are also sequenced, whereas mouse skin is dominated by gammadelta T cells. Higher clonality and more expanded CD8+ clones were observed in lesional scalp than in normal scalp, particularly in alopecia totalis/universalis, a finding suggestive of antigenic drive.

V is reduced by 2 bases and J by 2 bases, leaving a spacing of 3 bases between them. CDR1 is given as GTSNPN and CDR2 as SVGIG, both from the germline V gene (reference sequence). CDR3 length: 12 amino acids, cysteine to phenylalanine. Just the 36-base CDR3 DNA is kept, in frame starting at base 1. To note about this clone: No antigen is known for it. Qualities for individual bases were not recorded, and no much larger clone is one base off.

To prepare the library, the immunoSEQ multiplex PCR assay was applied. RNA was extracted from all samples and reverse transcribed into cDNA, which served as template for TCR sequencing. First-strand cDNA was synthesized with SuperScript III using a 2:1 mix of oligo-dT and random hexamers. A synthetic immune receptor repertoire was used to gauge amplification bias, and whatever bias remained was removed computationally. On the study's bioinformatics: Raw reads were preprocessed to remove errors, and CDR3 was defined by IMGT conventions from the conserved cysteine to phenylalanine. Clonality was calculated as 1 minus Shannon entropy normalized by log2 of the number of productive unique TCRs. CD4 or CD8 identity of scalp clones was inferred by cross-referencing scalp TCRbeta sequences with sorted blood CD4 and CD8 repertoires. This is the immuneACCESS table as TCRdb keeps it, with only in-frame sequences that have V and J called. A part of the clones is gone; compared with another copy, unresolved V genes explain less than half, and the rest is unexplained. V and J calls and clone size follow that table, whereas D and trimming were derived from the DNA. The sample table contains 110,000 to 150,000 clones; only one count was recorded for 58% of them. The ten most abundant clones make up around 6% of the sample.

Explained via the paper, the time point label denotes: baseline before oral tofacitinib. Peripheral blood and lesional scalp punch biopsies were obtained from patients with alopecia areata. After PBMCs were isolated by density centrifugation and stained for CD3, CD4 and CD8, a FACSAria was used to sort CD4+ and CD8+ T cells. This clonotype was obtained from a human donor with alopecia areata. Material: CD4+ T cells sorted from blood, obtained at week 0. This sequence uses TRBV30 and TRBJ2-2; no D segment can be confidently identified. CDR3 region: CAWSINTGELFF. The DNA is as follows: TGTGCCTGGAGTATAAACACCGGGGAGCTGTTTTTT. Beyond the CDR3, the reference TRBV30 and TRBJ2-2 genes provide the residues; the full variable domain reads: SQTIHQWPATLVQPVGSPLSLECTVEGTSNPNLYWYRQAAGRGLQLLFYSVGIGQISSEVPQNLSASRPQDRQFILSSKKLLLSDSGFYLCAWSINTGELFFGEGSRLTVL.